These 31 T cell receptor beta chains came from one sample sequenced in a study of cytomegalovirus exposure and HLA in healthy donors. PCR amplification relied on 60 Vbeta primers (plus 13 Jbeta primers). Clones were sequenced by immunoSEQ multiplex PCR, and TCRdb holds only the in-frame ones, with some missing. The data show approximately 86,000 clones, 85% seen once. What was sequenced was PBMCs. The receptors come from a man in his forties in good health and CMV-seropositive.

V is TRBV5-4 and J is TRBJ2-5; TRBD1 is a possible D gene (6 bases). Trimming removed 3 bases at V and 5 bases at J, with 20 bases between. Germline lookup yields CDR1 SGHNT and CDR2 YYREEE (reference sequence). This CDR3 has 16 residues. This chain's CDR3 is CASSSRRDRSGETQYF. The CDR3 coding sequence is TGTGCCAGCAGCTCCCGCCGTGACAGGTCAGGGGAGACCCAGTACTTC. The full variable domain, rest sourced from reference TRBV5-4 and TRBJ2-5, is ETGVTQSPTHLIKTRGQQVTLRCSSQSGHNTVSWYQQALGQGPQFIFQYYREEENGRGNFPPRFSGLQFPNYSSELNVNALELDDSALYLCASSSRRDRSGETQYFGPGTRLLVL.

CDR3 bases: TGTGCCAGTAGTATTACAGGGAGCTCCTATAATTCACCCCTCCACTTT. Translating it yields CASSITGSSYNSPLHF. The chain couples TRBV19 to TRBJ1-6; weak D call: TRBD1 (6 bases). CDR3 length: 16 amino acids. Trimming took 3 bases from V and 0 from J, leaving 9 bases between them. The germline V gene has CDR1 LNHDA and CDR2 SQIVND (reference sequence).

This sequence joins TRBV21-1 and TRBJ1-6; the table assigns TRBD1, which was not confirmed against the DNA. TRBV21-1 is listed as a pseudogene. The CDR3 extends over 22 amino acids. DNA for the CDR3: TGTGCCAGCAGCCAAAATGTAACCCGGGACAGGCTTAAGAGCTCCTATAATTCACCCCTCCACTTT. Its translation is CASSQNVTRDRLKSSYNSPLHF.

The V call is TRBV28, the J call TRBJ2-7; TRBD2 might be the D (5 bases). CDR1 is MDHEN and CDR2 is SYDVKM in the germline V gene. The CDR3 has 13 residues. Trimming pared 7 bases from V and 3 bases from J, leaving 13 bases between. CDR3 residues: CASTLLGYYEQYF. Written as DNA, the CDR3 is TGTGCCAGCACCCTACTAGGTTACTACGAGCAGTACTTC.

This chain uses TRBV10-3 with TRBJ1-2, with 10 bases identical to TRBD1. Germline V lookup: CDR1 ENHRY, CDR2 SYGVKD. The J segment lost 8 bases and the V segment lost 6 bases, leaving 3 bases of the junction unmatched. The CDR3 contains 12 residues. The CDR3 is CAIRGTGEGYTF. CDR3 sequence (DNA): TGTGCCATCAGAGGGACAGGGGAGGGCTACACCTTC.

The sample holds one count of this clone. The rearrangement joins TRBV5-1 to TRBJ2-3; TRBD2 matches 8 bases. Germline trimming cut 6 bases from V and 4 bases from J; bases unmatched to any gene: 7. There are 14 residues in the CDR3. The V gene's germline CDR1 is SGHRS and CDR2 YFSETQ. This CDR3 is CASTPGSGADTQYF. The DNA of the CDR3 is TGCGCCAGCACCCCGGGTAGCGGGGCAGATACGCAGTATTTT.

The rearrangement links TRBV13 to TRBJ2-1; 7 bases agree with TRBD1. From germline, CDR1 is PRHDT and CDR2 FYEKMQ (reference sequence). The CDR3 has 18 residues. J gave up 3 bases and V 5 bases, and 16 bases lay outside the gene matches. In DNA form, the CDR3 reads TGTGCCAGCAGCCGAGGGGGTACCGGGACAGCGAACTACAATGAGCAGTTCTTC. It is translated as CASSRGGTGTANYNEQFF.

The V and J genes are TRBV7-8 and TRBJ2-7; D is possibly TRBD1 (6 bases). The germline V gene encodes CDR1 SGHVS and CDR2 FQNEAQ. The CDR3 runs 14 residues. The V end was cut by 6 bases, the J end by 6 bases, with 18 bases between. CDR3 amino acids: CASSHRRGEGEQYF. The CDR3 DNA follows: TGTGCCAGCAGTCACCGCAGGGGAGAGGGCGAGCAGTACTTC.

The chain joins TRBV7-8 to TRBJ2-7; 11 nucleotides line up with TRBD2. After removal of 5 bases from V and 0 bases from J, the junction contained 12 bases not matched to a gene. CDR1 and CDR2 (germline): SGHVS, FQNEAQ. The CDR3 contains 18 residues. In DNA form, the CDR3 reads TGTGCCAGCAGCCCCCAACAGACTAGCGGGGCGAGCTCCTACGAGCAGTACTTC. It translates to CASSPQQTSGASSYEQYF.

As to this clone: One junction end disagrees with the germline gene, perhaps due to a read error. Additional DNA sequences in this sample encode the identical CDR3. This sequence joins TRBV19 and TRBJ1-3; TRBD1 might be the D (5 bases). Germline V CDR1 and CDR2: LNHDA, SQIVND (reference sequence). The CDR3 runs 15 residues. CDR3: CASSLAGLSGNTIYF. DNA of the CDR3: TGTGCCAGTAGTTTGGCGGGGCTTTCTGGGAACACCATATATTTT.

The CDR3 spells CASSLGTGVGYTF. The DNA for the CDR3 is TGTGCCAGCAGCCTCGGGACAGGGGTTGGCTACACCTTC. V gene TRBV7-6 combines with J gene TRBJ1-2; 10 nucleotides agree with TRBD1. Trimming at V came to 5 bases and at J to 7 bases, leaving 4 bases not matched to a gene. Looked up from germline, CDR1 is SGHVS and CDR2 is FNYEAQ. The CDR3 extends over 13 amino acids. Looking up the rest from reference TRBV7-6 and TRBJ1-2 gives the full variable domain: GAGVSQSPRYKVTKRGQDVALRCDPISGHVSLYWYRQALGQGPEFLTYFNYEAQQDKSGLPNDRFSAERPEGSISTLTIQRTEQRDSAMYRCASSLGTGVGYTFGSGTRLTVV.

A word on this clone: At one boundary the junction diverges from the germline segment, which might be a read error. The genes are TRBV7-9 and TRBJ2-7; 10 bases line up with TRBD1. The CDR3 runs to 16 residues. Germline-derived CDR1 and CDR2 are SEHNR and FQNEAQ (reference sequence). The CDR3 here is CSSSILTGGHPYEQYF. The CDR3 coding sequence is TGTTCCAGCAGCATCTTGACAGGGGGCCATCCCTACGAGCAGTACTTC.

V gene TRBV7-8 combines with J gene TRBJ2-3; tentatively, D is TRBD1 (6 bases). The germline V gene has CDR1 SGHVS and CDR2 FQNEAQ. V dropped 4 bases and J dropped 0 bases, with 11 bases sitting between them. The CDR3 is made up of 15 amino acids. CDR3 in amino acids: CASSSDRLSTDTQYF. Here the CDR3 DNA reads TGTGCCAGCAGCTCCGACAGGCTAAGCACAGATACGCAGTATTTT.

The V call is TRBV28, the J call TRBJ2-3, with 8 positions matching TRBD2. This CDR3 spans 16 amino acids. Trimming took 2 bases from V and 2 from J; bases not matched to a gene: 6. The germline gives CDR1 MDHEN, CDR2 SYDVKM. CDR3 DNA: TGTGCCAGCAGTTTACAGGGCGGGGGGTTCACAGATACGCAGTATTTT. This gives the protein CASSLQGGGFTDTQYF. Filled out from reference TRBV28 and TRBJ2-3, the complete variable domain reads DVKVTQSSRYLVKRTGEKVFLECVQDMDHENMFWYRQDPGLGLRLIYFSYDVKMKEKGDIPEGYSVSREKKERFSLILESASTNQTSMYLCASSLQGGGFTDTQYFGPGTRLTVL.

The CDR3 loop is CASSQGTRLAGRNEQYF. The CDR3 DNA follows: TGCGCCAGCAGCCAAGGAACCCGACTAGCGGGAAGGAACGAGCAGTACTTC. The chain couples TRBV4-1 to TRBJ2-7, with TRBD2 matching 11 bases. The CDR3 covers 17 residues. J was trimmed by 5 bases and V by 1 base; bases with no gene match: 10. In germline, CDR1 is MGHRA, CDR2 YSYEKL.

The chain couples TRBV7-8 to TRBJ1-2, with 7 nucleotides matching TRBD1. Germline CDR1 and CDR2: SGHVS and FQNEAQ. The CDR3 sequence is 16 residues long. With 1 base clipped from V and 4 bases from J, the junction kept 9 bases outside the gene matches. Written as DNA, the CDR3 is TGTGCCAGCAGCTTAGGAGGGACAGAAAGCAGCTATGGCTACACCTTC. Protein sequence: CASSLGGTESSYGYTF.

The chain carries TRBV10-2 and TRBJ2-7; D remains ambiguous. This CDR3 spans 13 amino acids. Germline V CDR1 and CDR2: WSHSY, SAAADI. V was pared by 0 bases and J by 4 bases, with 7 bases between. CDR3 coding DNA: TGCGCCAGCAGTGAGTCGTATTTGTACGAGCAGTACTTC. Translation: CASSESYLYEQYF.

This chain connects TRBV2 to TRBJ1-6; possible D gene TRBD1, 5 bases. There are 13 residues in the CDR3. CDR1 is SNHLY, CDR2 FYNNEI, per germline. V was cut by 4 bases and J by 11 bases, with 12 bases left in between. The CDR3 DNA follows: TGTGCCAGCAGTGGGGGGGAGAGGACACCCCTCCACTTT. Its translation: CASSGGERTPLHF.

The rearrangement joins TRBV10-3 to TRBJ1-2, with a possible D match to TRBD1 (5 bases). The CDR3 totals 14 residues. The V and J ends lost 7 bases and 4 bases respectively, with 16 bases between them. From germline, CDR1 is ENHRY and CDR2 SYGVKD. The CDR3 spells CAITPSPGGYGYTF. The CDR3 bases are TGTGCCATCACCCCTTCACCGGGGGGCTATGGCTACACCTTC.

The rearrangement links TRBV5-6 to TRBJ1-4; D ambiguous. Trimming shortened V by 0 bases and J by 5 bases, and 5 bases separated the two germline ends. The CDR3 runs 13 residues. The V gene's germline CDR1 is SGHDT and CDR2 YYEEEE. Here the CDR3 reads CASSLVQNEKLFF. CDR3 DNA sequence: TGTGCCAGCAGCTTGGTACAGAATGAAAAACTGTTTTTT.

CDR3 sequence reads: CASDRVESDGYTF. CDR3 coding DNA: TGTGCCAGCGACAGGGTAGAATCGGATGGCTACACCTTC. V is TRBV27 and J is TRBJ1-2, with 7 bases fitting TRBD1. The germline V gene has CDR1 MNHEY and CDR2 SMNVEV (reference sequence). This CDR3 comprises 13 residues. J lost 6 bases, V lost 8 bases, and 9 bases had no gene match.

In its sample, this clone was seen once. The rearrangement uses TRBV4-1 and TRBJ2-6, with D possibly being TRBD2 (5 bases). V lost 4 bases and J lost 2, with 15 bases in between. CDR1 and CDR2 (germline): MGHRA, YSYEKL. CDR3 length: 17 residues. The CDR3, as DNA: TGCGCCAGCAGCCTCGGAATTACCGGGACTGGGGCCAACGTCCTGACTTTC. Its protein is CASSLGITGTGANVLTF.

V usage is TRBV19 and J usage is TRBJ1-4; 10 bases map to TRBD1. The V segment lost 3 bases and the J segment 8 bases; nucleotides outside the gene matches: 6. The CDR3 consists of 15 residues. Germline CDR1 LNHDA, CDR2 SQIVND (reference sequence). CDR3 bases: TGTGCCAGTAGTATTCTCGGGACAGGGGTCGAAAAACTGTTTTTT. This translates into CASSILGTGVEKLFF.

As concerns this clone: A read error may produce the germline difference seen at one junction end. The gene calls are TRBV7-7 and TRBJ2-5; 8 positions match TRBD2. The CDR3 is made up of 16 amino acids. The germline V gene has CDR1 SSHAT and CDR2 FNYEAQ (reference sequence). For the CDR3, the DNA is TGTGCTAGCAGCTTAGAGCCTAGCGGGTACCAAGAGACCCAGTACTTC. Translated: CASSLEPSGYQETQYF.

The V call is TRBV2, the J call TRBJ1-2, with a weak D call TRBD1 (5 bases). The V gene lost 5 bases and the J gene lost 4 bases, with 11 bases spanning the gap. The CDR3 is 13 residues long. Germline CDR1 SNHLY, CDR2 FYNNEI. The CDR3 nucleotides are TGTGCCAGCAGTAGCTCAGGGCTCTATGGCTACACCTTC. Encoded protein: CASSSSGLYGYTF.

This chain connects TRBV5-4 to TRBJ2-4; no clear D gene. Germline V gene lookup returns CDR1 SGHNT and CDR2 YYREEE (reference sequence). This CDR3 is built from 16 residues. Deletions cut 4 bases from V and 0 bases from J, with 14 bases between. The CDR3 DNA reads TGTGCCAGCAGCCCAGACTCCAAGCTAGCCAAAAACATTCAGTACTTC. Translated: CASSPDSKLAKNIQYF. Supplemented by reference TRBV5-4 and TRBJ2-4, the full variable domain reads ETGVTQSPTHLIKTRGQQVTLRCSSQSGHNTVSWYQQALGQGPQFIFQYYREEENGRGNFPPRFSGLQFPNYSSELNVNALELDDSALYLCASSPDSKLAKNIQYFGAGTRLSVL.

The rearrangement joins TRBV6-1 to TRBJ1-1, with TRBD1 matching over 11 bases. CDR3 length equals 15 residues. The trim removed 5 bases at V and 0 bases at J, leaving 2 bases unmatched. Germline V gene data show CDR1 as MNHNS and CDR2 as SASEGT. CDR3 bases: TGTGCCAGCAGTTCGGACAGGGGGCTGAACACTGAAGCTTTCTTT. This sequence encodes CASSSDRGLNTEAFF.

The rearrangement links TRBV7-9 to TRBJ2-5, with a tentative D call TRBD2 (5 bases). The DNA end lines up better with TRBJ2-7; the J call may be wrong. The CDR3 covers 14 residues. The germline CDR1 and CDR2 sequences are SEHNR and FQNEAQ (reference sequence). Written as DNA, the CDR3 is TGTGCCAGCAGCTTAGACGGAGGCCTAAACGAGCAGTACTTC. It encodes CASSLDGGLNEQYF.

This chain connects TRBV18 to TRBJ1-1, with 10 bases that match TRBD1. The CDR3 is made up of 16 amino acids. CDR1 and CDR2 (germline): KGHSH, LQKENI. J lost 1 base, V lost 2 bases, and 4 bases had no gene match. The CDR3 sequence is CASSPSRTGGNTEAFF. The CDR3 DNA reads as TGTGCCAGCTCACCATCCCGGACAGGGGGGAACACTGAAGCTTTCTTT.

Worth noting for this clone: At one end the junction does not follow the germline gene, possibly because of a read error. The V gene is TRBV6-5, the J gene TRBJ2-2, with D tentatively TRBD1 (5 bases). The CDR3 is made up of 15 amino acids. From germline, CDR1 is MNHEY and CDR2 SVGAGI. DNA of the CDR3: TGTGCCAGCAAGTTCAGGGTGACGAAGACCGGGGAGCTGTTTTTT. Translation gives CASKFRVTKTGELFF.

The V and J genes are TRBV28 and TRBJ1-5; 8 positions match TRBD1. Germline V gene lookup returns CDR1 MDHEN and CDR2 SYDVKM. CDR3 length: 14 amino acids. V gave up 7 bases and J gave up 9 bases; unmatched junction bases: 11. In nucleotides, the CDR3 is TGTGCCAGCATTCACCTACAGGGGGATGGGCCCCAGCATTTT. Translated: CASIHLQGDGPQHF. The full variable domain, its missing parts supplied by reference TRBV28 and TRBJ1-5, is DVKVTQSSRYLVKRTGEKVFLECVQDMDHENMFWYRQDPGLGLRLIYFSYDVKMKEKGDIPEGYSVSREKKERFSLILESASTNQTSMYLCASIHLQGDGPQHFGDGTRLSIL.